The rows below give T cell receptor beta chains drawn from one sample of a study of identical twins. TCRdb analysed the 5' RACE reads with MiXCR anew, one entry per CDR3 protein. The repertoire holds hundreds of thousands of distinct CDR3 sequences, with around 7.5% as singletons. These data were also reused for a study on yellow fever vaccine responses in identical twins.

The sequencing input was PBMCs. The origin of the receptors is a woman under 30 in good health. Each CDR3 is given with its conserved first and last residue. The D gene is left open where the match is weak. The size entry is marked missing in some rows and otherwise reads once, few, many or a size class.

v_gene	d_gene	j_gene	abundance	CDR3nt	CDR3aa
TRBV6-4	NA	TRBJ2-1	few	TGTGCCAGCAGTGACTCCTCCGGGGGCTCCTACAATGAGCAGTTCTTC	CASSDSSGGSYNEQFF
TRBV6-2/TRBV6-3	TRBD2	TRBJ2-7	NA	TGTGCCAGCAGTCATTCGACTAGCTTCGACTACGAGCAGTACTTC	CASSHSTSFDYEQYF
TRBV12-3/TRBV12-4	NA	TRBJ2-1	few	TGTGCCAGCAGCCCCCCGGGTGGGGGGCTCAACAATGAGCAGTTCTTC	CASSPPGGGLNNEQFF
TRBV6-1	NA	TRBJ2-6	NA	TGTGCCAGCAGTGAAGTCCATGACAGATCTGGGGCCAACGTCCTGACTTTC	CASSEVHDRSGANVLTF
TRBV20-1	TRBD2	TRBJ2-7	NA	TGCAGTGCTAGGTTGGGGGAGGGTCCTTGGGAGCAGTACTTC	CSARLGEGPWEQYF
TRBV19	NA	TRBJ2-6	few	TGTGCCAGTAGCCGAGGGGTACCTGGGGCCAACGTCCTGACTTTC	CASSRGVPGANVLTF
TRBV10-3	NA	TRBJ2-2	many	TGTGCCATCAGCGTGGACAGCCCGAACACCGGGGAGCTGTTTTTT	CAISVDSPNTGELFF
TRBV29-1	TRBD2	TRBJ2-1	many	TGCAGCGCCGGAGGCTCGAGCGGGAGTTGGAATGAGCAGTTCTTC	CSAGGSSGSWNEQFF
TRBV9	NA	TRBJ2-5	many	TGTGCCAGCAGCCCCCGGCGGGACCAAGAGACCCAGTACTTC	CASSPRRDQETQYF
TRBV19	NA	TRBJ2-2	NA	TGTGCCAGTAGTATCAGGGATCCCGGGGAGCTGTTTTTT	CASSIRDPGELFF
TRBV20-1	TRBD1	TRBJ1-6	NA	TGCAGTGCTAGGCAACCGACAGGGGCGAATTCACCCCTCCACTTT	CSARQPTGANSPLHF
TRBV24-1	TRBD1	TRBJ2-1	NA	TGTGCCACCAGTGATTCTGGACAGGGGTGGTATGAGCAGTTCTTC	CATSDSGQGWYEQFF
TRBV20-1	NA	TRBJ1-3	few	TGCAGTGCTAGAGATCAAGGAAACACCATATATTTT	CSARDQGNTIYF
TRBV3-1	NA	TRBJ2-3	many	TGTGCCAGCAGTATGGGTCAGCCGGATACGCAGTATTTT	CASSMGQPDTQYF
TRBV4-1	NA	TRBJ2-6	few	TGCGCCAGCAGCCTAACCTGGACAGCTAGCTCTGGGGCCAACGTCCTGACTTTC	CASSLTWTASSGANVLTF
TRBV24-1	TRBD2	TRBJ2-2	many	TGTGCCACCAGTGATTTGAGCGGGGGGCCGGTGTCCGGGGAGCTGTTTTTT	CATSDLSGGPVSGELFF
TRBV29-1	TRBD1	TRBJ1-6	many	TGCAGCGTTGGACAGGGGGGGAATTCACCCCTCCACTTT	CSVGQGGNSPLHF
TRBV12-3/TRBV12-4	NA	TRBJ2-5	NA	TGTGCCAGCAGCGAAACAGGTCCTGCAGAGACCCAGTACTTC	CASSETGPAETQYF
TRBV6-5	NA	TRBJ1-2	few	TGTGCCAGCAGTTACGGTAGTGGCTACACCTTC	CASSYGSGYTF
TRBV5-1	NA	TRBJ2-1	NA	TGCACCAGCAGCCTGGGAGACGGACCCTCGGCCTTC	CTSSLGDGPSAF
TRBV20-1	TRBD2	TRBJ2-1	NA	TGCAGTGCCCTGCCGACTAGCGGGAGGGCCGATGAGCAGTTCTTC	CSALPTSGRADEQFF
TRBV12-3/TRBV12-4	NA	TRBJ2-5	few	TGTGCCAGCAGTTTAGCTGCACGGGAAGAGACCCAGTACTTC	CASSLAAREETQYF
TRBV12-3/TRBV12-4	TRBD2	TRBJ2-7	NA	TGTGCCAGCAGTTTTAGGCTAGCGGGGTACGAGCAGTACTTC	CASSFRLAGYEQYF
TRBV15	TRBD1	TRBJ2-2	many	TGTGCCACCAGCAGAGAGAACCGACAGGGCGCCGGGGAGCTGTTTTTT	CATSRENRQGAGELFF
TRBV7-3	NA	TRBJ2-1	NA	TGTGCCAGCAGCAAAGGGGGGGGGCACTCCTACAATGAGCAGTTCTTC	CASSKGGGHSYNEQFF
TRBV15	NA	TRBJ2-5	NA	TGTGCCACCAGCAGAGATCCCGGCGGGCAAGAGACCCAGTACTTC	CATSRDPGGQETQYF
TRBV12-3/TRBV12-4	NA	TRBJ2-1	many	TGTGCCAGCAGGCCACAGGGCTATGAGCAGTTCTTC	CASRPQGYEQFF
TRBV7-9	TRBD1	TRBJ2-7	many	TGTGCCAGCAGTTATTCGGGACAGGGCTACGAGCAGTACTTC	CASSYSGQGYEQYF
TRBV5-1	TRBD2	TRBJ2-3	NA	TGCGCCAGCAGCCCGACTAGCGGGAGCGCAAGTACGCAGTATTTT	CASSPTSGSASTQYF
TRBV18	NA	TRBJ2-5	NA	TGTGCCAGCTCAACAGCCTATGACCAGCAAGAGACCCAGTACTTC	CASSTAYDQQETQYF
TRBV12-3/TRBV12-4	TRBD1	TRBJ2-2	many	TGTGCCAGCAGTTCGGGGACAGGATTCACCGGGGAGCTGTTTTTT	CASSSGTGFTGELFF
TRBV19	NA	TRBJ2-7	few	TGTGCCAGAACCATCTGGGGGCAGAGGGACTACGAGCAGTACTTC	CARTIWGQRDYEQYF
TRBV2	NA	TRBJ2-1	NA	TGTGCCAGCAGTGAACTTGGAGGGCTTGAGCAGTTCTTC	CASSELGGLEQFF
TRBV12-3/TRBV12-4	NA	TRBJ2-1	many	TGTGCCAGCAGTTTAACCAAAACCTACAATGAGCAGTTCTTC	CASSLTKTYNEQFF
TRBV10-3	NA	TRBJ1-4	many	TGTGCCATCAGACAGGGTTTTGGTGAAAAACTGTTTTTT	CAIRQGFGEKLFF
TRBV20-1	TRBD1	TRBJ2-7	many	TGCAGTGCTGACCCGGGACAGGCGAACTACGAGCAGTACTTC	CSADPGQANYEQYF
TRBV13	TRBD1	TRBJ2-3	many	TGTGCCAGCAGCTCGACTCCCGGGACAGGGTTAACAGATACGCAGTATTTT	CASSSTPGTGLTDTQYF
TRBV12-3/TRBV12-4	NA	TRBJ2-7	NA	TGTGCCAGCAGCCGACGGGGAGCCTACGAGCAGTACTTC	CASSRRGAYEQYF
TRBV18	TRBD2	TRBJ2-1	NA	TGTGCCAGCTCACCCGCGGGACTAGCGGATTTCAGGCGGGGCAATGAGCAGTTCTTC	CASSPAGLADFRRGNEQFF
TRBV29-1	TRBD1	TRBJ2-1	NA	TGCAGCGTAACAGGGGGTTTGGCCAATGAGCAGTTCTTC	CSVTGGLANEQFF
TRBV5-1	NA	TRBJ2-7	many	TGCGCCAGCAGCCTGGCTTCGGCGGGAAACCTGAGGGAGCAGTACTTC	CASSLASAGNLREQYF
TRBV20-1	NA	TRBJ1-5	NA	TGCAGTGCTAGACGGCCGCCAGATCAGCCCCAGCATTTT	CSARRPPDQPQHF
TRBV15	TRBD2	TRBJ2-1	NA	TGTGCCACCAGCAGAGCCACTAGCGGGCACTACAATGAGCAGTTCTTC	CATSRATSGHYNEQFF
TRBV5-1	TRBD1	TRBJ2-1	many	TGCGCCAGCAGCTCAGGACAGGGGTTTAATGAGCAGTTCTTC	CASSSGQGFNEQFF
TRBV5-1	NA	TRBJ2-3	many	TGCGCCAGCAGCTTGGTGTGGACTAGCACAGATACGCAGTATTTT	CASSLVWTSTDTQYF
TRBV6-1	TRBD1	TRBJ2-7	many	TGTGCCAGCAACGACAGGGGGCTCGACGAGCAGTACTTC	CASNDRGLDEQYF
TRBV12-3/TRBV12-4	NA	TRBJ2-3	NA	TGTGCCACCGAGGGGTTTGACACAGATACGCAGTATTTT	CATEGFDTDTQYF
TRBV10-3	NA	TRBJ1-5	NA	TGTGCCATCAGTGAGTCGATCGCCAAAAATCAGCCCCAGCATTTT	CAISESIAKNQPQHF
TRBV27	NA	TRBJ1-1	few	TGTGCCAGCGCGTGGGCTCGGCACACTGAAGCTTTCTTT	CASAWARHTEAFF
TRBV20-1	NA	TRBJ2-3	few	TGCAGTGCTATAAGCGCAGATACGCAGTATTTT	CSAISADTQYF
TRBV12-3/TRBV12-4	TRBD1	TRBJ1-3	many	TGTGCCAGCAGTCCGACAGGGCTCAACTCTGGAAACACCATATATTTT	CASSPTGLNSGNTIYF
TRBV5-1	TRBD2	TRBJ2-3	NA	TGCGCCAGCAGCTTGGTATTCTCCAGCGGGGGGTCCACAGATACGCAGTATTTT	CASSLVFSSGGSTDTQYF
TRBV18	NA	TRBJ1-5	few	TGTGCCAGCTCACTGACGTTTGGGGTCAATCAGCCCCAGCATTTT	CASSLTFGVNQPQHF
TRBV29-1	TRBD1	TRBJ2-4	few	TGCAGCGTTGGGACAGGGGGCGCAGACATTCAGTACTTC	CSVGTGGADIQYF